Below are 22 T cell receptor beta chains sequenced from a single sample in a study of shared clonotypes between healthy human individuals. It was CD45RO-negative cells, positively selected for CCR7, that made up naive CD8 cells, with terminally differentiated effector memory CD45RA+ cells excluded. The data were produced by immunoSEQ multiplex PCR, yet TCRdb's version contains in-frame clones alone and is incomplete. The sample consists of 2 million or so clones, about 95% of them appearing once. The sample comprised naive CD8+ T cells sorted from blood. The receptor set was obtained from a man aged 18 to 30 in good health.

The CDR3 is CASSQGAVQGPTYEQYF. DNA for the CDR3: TGCGCCAGCAGCCAAGGAGCGGTACAGGGTCCAACCTACGAGCAGTACTTC. V is TRBV4-3 and J is TRBJ2-7, with D perhaps TRBD1 (6 bases). This CDR3 region has 17 residues. V dropped 1 base and J dropped 2 bases, with 18 bases sitting between them. Germline assignment: CDR1 LGHNA and CDR2 YSLEER.

The genes are TRBV27 and TRBJ2-1, with no clear D. Trimming removed 8 bases at V and 0 bases at J, with 11 bases between. CDR1 is MNHEY, CDR2 SMNVEV, per germline (reference sequence). CDR3 size: 14 residues. The CDR3 sequence: CASRSRSSYNEQFF. Here the CDR3 DNA reads TGTGCCAGCCGTTCAAGGAGCTCCTACAATGAGCAGTTCTTC.

The J gene is TRBJ2-5, the V gene TRBV5-6; D gene unclear. Looked up from germline, CDR1 is SGHDT and CDR2 is YYEEEE. The CDR3 has 13 amino acids. V dropped 3 bases and J dropped 4 bases, with 10 bases sitting between them. In nucleotides, the CDR3 is TGTGCCAGCAGCTCTGGTACGGCAGAGACCCAGTACTTC. It is translated as CASSSGTAETQYF.

This rearrangement joins TRBV29-1 to TRBJ2-7, with 7 bases lining up with TRBD1. The CDR3 consists of 13 residues. Trimming at V came to 5 bases and at J to 1 base, leaving 5 bases not matched to a gene. CDR1 is SQVTM and CDR2 is ANQGSEA in the germline V gene. The CDR3 region is CSVMGQTSYEQYF. CDR3 DNA sequence: TGCAGCGTTATGGGACAGACTTCCTACGAGCAGTACTTC.

The chain carries TRBV30 and TRBJ2-2, with D unclear. The V end was cut by 3 bases, the J end by 1 base, with 6 bases between. The germline V gene has CDR1 GTSNPN and CDR2 SVGIG (reference sequence). The CDR3 runs 13 residues. The DNA of the CDR3 is TGTGCCTGGAGCCGGTTGAACACCGGGGAGCTGTTTTTT. This codes for CAWSRLNTGELFF.

The CDR3 DNA follows: TGCGCCAGCAGCCACCCCCGAGGACTAGCGAAGTACAATGAGCAGTTCTTC. Amino acid sequence: CASSHPRGLAKYNEQFF. The V gene is TRBV4-1, the J gene TRBJ2-1, with 9 positions matching TRBD2. Germline V gene lookup returns CDR1 MGHRA and CDR2 YSYEKL. This CDR3 has 17 residues. The V gene end was trimmed by 3 bases and the J gene end by 4 bases; junction bases not matched to a gene: 10.

This chain connects TRBV9 to TRBJ2-3, with D perhaps matching TRBD1 (7 bases). Trimming removed 6 bases at V and 2 bases at J, with 16 bases between. The germline CDR1 and CDR2 sequences are SGDLS and YYNGEE. This CDR3 spans 15 amino acids. CDR3 residues: CASTSGDRDTDTQYF. CDR3 nucleotide sequence: TGTGCCAGCACTTCGGGGGACAGAGACACAGATACGCAGTATTTT.

This rearrangement joins TRBV7-9 to TRBJ2-5; either TRBD1 or TRBD2 may supply D (6 bases each). CDR3 size: 17 residues. Trimming took off 2 bases at V and 2 bases at J, with 18 bases between the two ends. Looked up from germline, CDR1 is SEHNR and CDR2 is FQNEAQ (reference sequence). As DNA, the CDR3 is TGTGCCAGCAGCTTATTGGGCGCGGGGACACCACAAGAGACCCAGTACTTC. Translating it yields CASSLLGAGTPQETQYF.

The chain recombines TRBV2 with TRBJ1-1, with 8 bases aligning to TRBD1. There are 14 residues in the CDR3. Trimming at V came to 6 bases and at J to 6 bases, leaving 9 bases not matched to a gene. The V gene's germline CDR1 is SNHLY and CDR2 FYNNEI. The DNA for the CDR3 is TGTGCCAGCAGGGAGACAGGGGTCGACCCTGAAGCTTTCTTT. Translated, it gives CASRETGVDPEAFF.

The chain uses TRBV9 and TRBJ2-1; 10 bases are a match to TRBD2. This CDR3 comprises 20 residues. Germline CDR1 is SGDLS and CDR2 is YYNGEE. J lost 2 bases, V lost 1 base, and 15 bases had no gene match. The CDR3 DNA follows: TGTGCCAGCAGCGTAATGCCCGGAAGGAGCGGGGGGGGCCCCTACAATGAGCAGTTCTTC. It translates to CASSVMPGRSGGGPYNEQFF.

This clone has just one count. The chain employs TRBV6-1 and TRBJ1-1, with unresolved D. CDR3 length: 15 residues. Germline CDR1 is MNHNS and CDR2 is SASEGT. V was pared by 1 base and J by 3 bases, with 12 bases between. CDR3 protein: CASSEGELLHTEAFF. CDR3 nucleotide sequence: TGTGCCAGCAGTGAAGGAGAGCTTCTTCACACTGAAGCTTTCTTT.

This chain links TRBV10-3 with TRBJ2-3; a weak D match, TRBD2 (5 bases). Trimming left V 0 bases short and J 10 bases short, with 14 bases between. CDR1 is ENHRY, CDR2 SYGVKD, per germline. The CDR3 runs 14 residues. The CDR3 nucleotides read TGTGCCATCAGTGAGTCAGCTGACTACGGCGCGCAGTATTTT. Amino acids: CAISESADYGAQYF.

V usage is TRBV7-8 and J usage is TRBJ2-7; 11 bases align to TRBD1. CDR1 SGHVS and CDR2 FQNEAQ come from the germline V gene. This CDR3 has 15 residues. V was pared by 4 bases and J by 2 bases, with 4 bases of the junction left unmatched. The CDR3 nucleotides are TGTGCCAGCAGCTATCCGGACAGGGGGCCCTACGAGCAGTACTTC. Encoded protein: CASSYPDRGPYEQYF. Together with reference TRBV7-8 and TRBJ2-7, the CDR3 gives the full variable domain: GAGVSQSPRYKVAKRGQDVALRCDPISGHVSLFWYQQALGQGPEFLTYFQNEAQLDKSGLPSDRFFAERPEGSVSTLKIQRTQQEDSAVYLCASSYPDRGPYEQYFGPGTRLTVT.

This rearrangement joins TRBV6-1 to TRBJ2-1; 7 nucleotides match TRBD2. Looked up from germline, CDR1 is MNHNS and CDR2 is SASEGT. The CDR3 consists of 17 residues. With 1 base clipped from V and 2 bases from J, the junction kept 8 bases outside the gene matches. Here the CDR3 DNA reads TGTGCCAGCAGTGAAGTCTCGATAGCGGGCCCCTACAATGAGCAGTTCTTC. This gives the protein CASSEVSIAGPYNEQFF.

The genes are TRBV28 and TRBJ1-4; D is unclear. V was clipped by 7 bases and J by 3 bases, with 9 bases between them. The length of the CDR3 is 13 residues. Germline V CDR1 and CDR2: MDHEN, SYDVKM. The DNA for the CDR3 is TGTGCCAGCATAAGGGCAGCTAATGAAAAACTGTTTTTT. Translated, it gives CASIRAANEKLFF.

To note about this clone: The sample has other DNA sequences that encode this CDR3 too. The chain recombines TRBV28 with TRBJ2-1; D remains ambiguous. The length of the CDR3 is 13 residues. Germline CDR1 reads MDHEN; CDR2 reads SYDVKM. The V end lost 1 base, the J end lost 3 bases, and 4 bases lay between the germline ends. CDR3 residues: CASSLSGYNEQFF. Here the CDR3 DNA reads TGTGCCAGCAGTTTATCCGGCTACAATGAGCAGTTCTTC. The entire variable domain, with the rest obtained from reference TRBV28 and TRBJ2-1, is as follows: DVKVTQSSRYLVKRTGEKVFLECVQDMDHENMFWYRQDPGLGLRLIYFSYDVKMKEKGDIPEGYSVSREKKERFSLILESASTNQTSMYLCASSLSGYNEQFFGPGTRLTVL.

The chain joins TRBV18 to TRBJ2-7; the match to TRBD2 covers 9 bases. The junction had 9 bases not matched to a gene; V was cut back by 6 bases and J by 6 bases. Germline V gene sequence: CDR1 KGHSH, CDR2 LQKENI. The CDR3 has 14 amino acids. This chain's CDR3 is CASSGPSGESEQYF. The CDR3 DNA is TGTGCCAGCTCTGGTCCTAGCGGGGAGAGCGAGCAGTACTTC.

This chain joins TRBV5-8 and TRBJ2-1; D may match TRBD1 or TRBD2 (5 bases each). Germline V gene sequence: CDR1 SGHTS, CDR2 YDEGEE. This CDR3 is 15 amino acids long. Deletions cut 4 bases from V and 6 bases from J, with 17 bases between. CDR3 sequence reads: CASSLGTTSANEQFF. In DNA, the CDR3 is TGTGCCAGCAGCCTCGGGACCACCTCCGCCAATGAGCAGTTCTTC. Looking up the rest from reference TRBV5-8 and TRBJ2-1 gives the full variable domain: EAGVTQSPTHLIKTRGQQATLRCSPISGHTSVYWYQQALGLGLQFLLWYDEGEERNRGNFPPRFSGRQFPNYSSELNVNALELEDSALYLCASSLGTTSANEQFFGPGTRLTVL.

The chain uses TRBV25-1 and TRBJ2-5; D possibly matches TRBD1 or TRBD2 (5 bases each). The CDR3 consists of 16 residues. Germline lookup yields CDR1 MGHDK and CDR2 SYGVNS. The V end lost 1 base, the J end lost 5 bases, and 17 bases lay between the germline ends. This CDR3 reads CASSEFTGQAGETQYF. The CDR3 coding sequence is TGTGCCAGCAGTGAATTCACGGGGCAGGCAGGGGAGACCCAGTACTTC. The full variable domain, rest sourced from reference TRBV25-1 and TRBJ2-5, is EADIYQTPRYLVIGTGKKITLECSQTMGHDKMYWYQQDPGMELHLIHYSYGVNSTEKGDLSSESTVSRIRTEHFPLTLESARPSHTSQYLCASSEFTGQAGETQYFGPGTRLLVL.

The CDR3 is CASSLGGASEQYF. DNA of the CDR3: TGTGCCAGCAGCCTCGGGGGGGCGAGTGAGCAGTACTTC. This sequence joins TRBV5-6 and TRBJ2-7; 8 bases are a match to TRBD2. J was trimmed by 7 bases and V by 4 bases; bases with no gene match: 7. The V gene's germline CDR1 is SGHDT and CDR2 YYEEEE. CDR3 size: 13 residues.

This chain joins TRBV4-1 and TRBJ2-1; 8 positions agree with TRBD1. Trimming took 0 bases from V and 9 from J; bases not matched to a gene: 10. The CDR3 loop spans 16 amino acids. Germline V gives CDR1 MGHRA, CDR2 YSYEKL. CDR3 loop: CASSQDARTGPLEQFF. For the CDR3, the DNA is TGCGCCAGCAGCCAAGATGCGAGGACAGGGCCACTTGAGCAGTTCTTC.

V usage is TRBV6-1 and J usage is TRBJ2-5; D gene uncertain. Germline CDR1 and CDR2: MNHNS and SASEGT. Trimming removed 1 base at V and 5 bases at J, with 20 bases between. CDR3 length: 17 residues. The CDR3 here is CASSEGEPLSFRETQYF. CDR3 coding DNA: TGTGCCAGCAGTGAAGGTGAACCACTATCATTCCGGGAGACCCAGTACTTC.